The following is a T cell receptor beta chain sequence with its context. The data originate from a study of blood T cell repertoires in COVID-19. Overall study: T cells, B-cell-depleted T cells, or PBMCs provided the cDNA or gDNA that served as material.

Profiled with immunoSEQ multiplex PCR; TCRdb holds only in-frame clones, not every one. The table shows about 150,000 clones, with roughly nine tenths occurring only once. The CDR3 runs 15 residues. Trimming pared 8 bases from V and 2 bases from J, leaving 16 bases between. Looked up from germline, CDR1 is SNHLY and CDR2 is FYNNEI. The sequence derives from a woman aged 40 to 50 with acute or convalescent COVID-19. The specimen sequenced was peripheral blood. V and J are TRBV2 and TRBJ1-5; D possibly corresponds to TRBD1 (6 bases). The CDR3 spells CASRTGLSGNQPQHF. Here the CDR3 DNA reads TGTGCCAGCCGAACAGGGTTATCGGGCAATCAGCCCCAGCATTTT.